These T cell receptor beta chains were read from a single sample in a study of T cell responses to AZD1222 COVID-19 vaccine. The assay was immunoSEQ multiplex PCR, and TCRdb's table has in-frame clones only and misses some. The repertoire holds about 120,000 clones, more than 80% seen once, with 1.5% to 1.9% in the top ten. The material sequenced was peripheral blood, taken on day 0 of AZD1222 vaccination. Receptor source: an adult in good health. CDR3s include the opening cysteine and the closing phenylalanine or tryptophan. A D gene is named only where the DNA matches it firmly. Clone sizes are given selectively: once, few, many, or a class where the clone is expanded.

NA,TRBV15,NA,12,TRBJ1-2,TGTGCCACCAGCAGGGTCAGGGCGGGCTACACCTTC,CATSRVRAGYTF
NA,TRBV4-3,NA,14,TRBJ1-4,TGCGCCAGCAGCCAAGTTTTGGGATATGAAAAACTGTTTTTT,CASSQVLGYEKLFF
TRBD1,TRBV19,NA,16,TRBJ1-1,TGTGCCAGTAGTATAATAGGGGGCGCCTCGAGGTCTGAAGCTTTCTTT,CASSIIGGASRSEAFF
NA,TRBV7-3,few,16,TRBJ2-1,TGTGCCAGCAGCATTCTTCCAGGGACTGCATACAATGAGCAGTTCTTC,CASSILPGTAYNEQFF
NA,TRBV24-1,NA,14,TRBJ1-5,TGTGCCACCGGGCAACGAGCGGAGGGTCAGCCCCAGCATTTT,CATGQRAEGQPQHF
TRBD2,TRBV11-3,NA,17,TRBJ2-7,TGTGCCAGCAGCTTAGCCCTTTGGACTAGCGAGTCGCTCGAGCAGTACTTC,CASSLALWTSESLEQYF
TRBD1,TRBV5-4,few,15,TRBJ1-2,TGTGCCAGCAGCTTGGCCCGGACAGGGGGATATGGCTACACCTTC,CASSLARTGGYGYTF
TRBD2,TRBV7-3,NA,16,TRBJ2-1,TGTGCCAGCAGCCCCCGAGCGGGGACCTCCTACAATGAGCAGTTCTTC,CASSPRAGTSYNEQFF
NA,TRBV7-9,NA,17,TRBJ1-2,TGTGCCAGCAGCTTAGGGACCGACCCGGGGGGATTCTATGGCTACACCTTC,CASSLGTDPGGFYGYTF
NA,TRBV5-1,NA,17,TRBJ2-2,TGCGCCAGCAGCTTCACCGCGGCAGGGGATATCACCGGGGAGCTGTTTTTT,CASSFTAAGDITGELFF
NA,TRBV28,NA,16,TRBJ1-3,TGTGCCAGCAGTGCCAGACAACTCTACTCTGGAAACACCATATATTTT,CASSARQLYSGNTIYF
NA,TRBV20-1,once,11,TRBJ2-5,TGCAGTGCTAGGGTGCAAGAGACCCAGTACTTC,CSARVQETQYF
NA,TRBV27,NA,14,TRBJ1-1,TGTGCCAGCAGTCCCCACGGTATGAACACTGAAGCTTTCTTT,CASSPHGMNTEAFF
TRBD2,TRBV7-9,NA,17,TRBJ2-2,TGTGCCAGCAGCCGACGTAGCGGGAGCATGGCCACCGGGGAGCTGTTTTTT,CASSRRSGSMATGELFF
TRBD1,TRBV10-1,NA,15,TRBJ2-5,TGCGCCAGCAGCGGGGACAGACAGAGTAAAGAGACCCAGTACTTC,CASSGDRQSKETQYF
NA,TRBV6-6,once,15,TRBJ1-3,TGTGCCAGCACCAAGGGACGGAATTCTGGAAACACCATATATTTT,CASTKGRNSGNTIYF
TRBD2,TRBV3-1/TRBV3-2,NA,15,TRBJ2-7,TGTGCCAGCAGCGGGGGACTAGCGGGATTCCAAGAGCAGTACTTC,CASSGGLAGFQEQYF